The clone carrying this T cell receptor (beta chain) was picked up many times. TCRdb reprocessed the 5' RACE reads with MiXCR, giving one entry per CDR3 protein. Of 35,000 to 50,000 distinct CDR3 sequences in the sample, roughly 31% were seen once. The CDR3 consists of 14 residues. Germline-derived CDR1 and CDR2 are MNHEY and SVGAGI. Trimming shortened V by 2 bases and J by 4 bases, and 12 bases separated the two germline ends. This chain joins TRBV6-5 and TRBJ2-7; D may be TRBD2 (6 bases). This sequence was found in a female donor with breast cancer. The sequencing sample was made of tumor-infiltrating memory CD4+ T cells sorted from the breast tumor. Noted subset: memory CD4+ T cells, CD4+CD45RO+CD25-. This chain's CDR3 is CASSYTGVQYEQYF. DNA for the CDR3: TGTGCCAGCAGTTACACGGGGGTTCAGTACGAGCAGTACTTC.